Listed below are T cell receptor beta chains from one sample, sequenced in a study of a mutant IDH1 vaccine in newly diagnosed glioma. No antigens are known for them. Using immunoSEQ multiplex PCR, the repertoire was profiled, and TCRdb retains in-frame clones only, with some absent. There are about 46,000 clones in the sample; approximately 92% occur only once, and about 2.3% lies in the top ten. This specimen consisted of PBMCs, obtained from a glioma patient whose treatment included an IDH1 peptide vaccine. These receptors came from a man aged 50 to 60 with glioma. Both conserved end residues are trimmed from each CDR3.

V	J	CDR3
TRBV7-2	TRBJ1-5	ASSERTGEQPQH
TRBV7-2	TRBJ2-3	ASSLRRGLGTDTQY
TRBV6-5	TRBJ2-7	ASSSRDIHSYEQY
TRBV9	TRBJ2-6	ASRAGGSGANVLT
TRBV19	TRBJ2-1	ASSITSGQLYNEQF
TRBV29-1	TRBJ1-1	SVRGGGSTEAF
TRBV11-2	TRBJ2-2	ASSLTNTGELF
TRBV28	TRBJ2-7	ASSLAGTSYEQY
TRBV2	TRBJ1-5	ASLDRASNQPQH
TRBV7-8	TRBJ2-1	ASSLGLGQTIMYNEQF
TRBV19	TRBJ1-4	ASSRSENEKLF
TRBV11-2	TRBJ2-1	ASSLVGYNEQF
TRBV6-1	TRBJ2-2	ASSGGGTRPLF
TRBV30	TRBJ2-7	ALPGQGNEQY
TRBV6-6	TRBJ1-5	ASSTQGSGNQPQH
TRBV6-6	TRBJ1-2	ASRPNRDRGDYGYT
TRBV6-5	TRBJ1-2	ASSSWTGGTYGYT
TRBV25-1	TRBJ2-1	ASSELGNNEQF
TRBV7-3	TRBJ2-6	ASRPTSGSRFAGANVLT
TRBV4-1	TRBJ1-1	ASSPMGRGTEAF
TRBV5-1	TRBJ2-7	ASSLAMTSGEQY
TRBV6-5	TRBJ1-1	ASRPEQGLNTEAF
TRBV6-1	TRBJ1-5	ASSEATGGNQPQH
TRBV4-2	TRBJ2-5	ASSHTGPQETQY
TRBV6-1	TRBJ1-3	ASSKAGTGGSSGNTIY
TRBV19	TRBJ2-7	ASSGRTGRLYEQY